These T cell receptor beta chains were read from a single sample in a study of T cells in Graves' hyperthyroidism and ophthalmopathy. TCRdb re-analysed the multiplex PCR reads in MiXCR, keeping a single row per CDR3 protein. Here the sample spans some 270,000 distinct CDR3 sequences, about an eighth being singletons. Sequenced sample: blood. All receptors derive from a woman aged 25 to 39 with Graves' hyperthyroidism that later progressed to Graves' ophthalmopathy. Both conserved end residues are part of each CDR3. D genes are given only for firm matches. Clone size is not always given. Where it is, it says once, few, many or a class for expanded clones.

.,many,TRBV27,TRBJ2-5,CASSYGGLETQYF,TGTGCCAGCAGTTATGGAGGGTTGGAGACCCAGTACTTC
.,few,TRBV6-2/TRBV6-3,TRBJ2-3,CASSYGGPQGRYF,TGTGCCAGCAGTTACGGCGGGCCCCAAGGAAGGTATTTT
.,few,TRBV19,TRBJ2-7,CASSISGTYEQYF,TGTGCCAGTAGTATTTCGGGGACCTACGAGCAGTACTTC
.,many,TRBV12-3/TRBV12-4,TRBJ2-5,CASSFTWGSAGGETQYF,TGTGCCAGCAGTTTCACTTGGGGTAGCGCCGGGGGAGAGACCCAGTACTTC
.,many,TRBV20-1,TRBJ2-1,CSAREGLVRYNEQFF,TGCAGTGCTAGAGAAGGACTGGTACGATACAATGAGCAGTTCTTC
TRBD1,many,TRBV29-1,TRBJ1-1,CSALGGTGGGKGRAFF,TGCAGCGCCCTCGGGGGTACAGGGGGCGGTAAGGGTCGAGCTTTCTTT
TRBD2,many,TRBV20-1,TRBJ2-3,CSASAASGTMIDTQYF,TGCAGTGCTAGTGCGGCTAGCGGGACGATGATAGATACGCAGTATTTT
TRBD2,many,TRBV3-1,TRBJ2-3,CASSQMGLEADTQYF,TGTGCCAGCAGCCAGATGGGACTAGAGGCAGATACGCAGTATTTT
.,many,TRBV20-1,TRBJ2-7,CSAPRGAEYEQYF,TGCAGTGCCCCCAGGGGGGCGGAGTACGAGCAGTACTTC
.,.,TRBV6-5,TRBJ2-7,CASRDSIAPLEQYF,TGTGCCAGCAGGGACTCGATAGCCCCCCTCGAGCAGTACTTC
.,few,TRBV6-4,TRBJ1-3,CARTVPRVLGAPGNTIYF,TGTGCCAGGACAGTGCCTAGAGTTCTCGGAGCCCCGGGAAACACCATATATTTT
.,.,TRBV29-1,TRBJ2-7,CSAQGENLSYEQYF,TGCAGCGCCCAAGGGGAAAACCTCTCCTACGAGCAGTACTTC
.,many,TRBV6-1,TRBJ2-6,CASRERGSSGANVLTF,TGTGCCAGCAGGGAAAGAGGGAGCTCTGGGGCCAACGTCCTGACTTTC
TRBD1,many,TRBV10-3,TRBJ1-2,CAAQGGLGYTF,TGTGCCGCCCAGGGGGGACTGGGCTACACCTTC
TRBD2,many,TRBV6-2/TRBV6-3,TRBJ2-1,CASSTPPGLAGGPDEQFF,TGTGCCAGCAGCACGCCCCCGGGACTAGCGGGAGGGCCGGATGAGCAGTTCTTC
.,many,TRBV5-6,TRBJ2-3,CASSRPTDTQYF,TGTGCCAGCAGCCGTCCCACAGATACGCAGTATTTT
.,.,TRBV20-1,TRBJ1-2,CSARDRRGPSGGYTF,TGCAGTGCTAGAGATAGGAGGGGCCCCTCTGGGGGCTACACCTTC
TRBD2,few,TRBV19,TRBJ2-7,CASSSLAGVSREQYF,TGTGCCAGTAGTAGCCTAGCGGGAGTCTCGAGGGAGCAGTACTTC
TRBD2,many,TRBV6-2/TRBV6-3,TRBJ2-5,CASSPLFSASGQETQYF,TGTGCCAGCAGTCCCCTATTTTCAGCTAGCGGGCAAGAGACCCAGTACTTC
.,many,TRBV7-8,TRBJ2-2,CASSSGAFNTGELFF,TGTGCCAGCAGCTCGGGGGCGTTTAACACCGGGGAGCTGTTTTTT
TRBD2,many,TRBV19,TRBJ2-1,CASSHPAGGPYNEQFF,TGTGCCAGTAGCCACCCGGCGGGAGGGCCCTACAATGAGCAGTTCTTC
TRBD2,many,TRBV27,TRBJ2-3,CASSPTGTSSADTQYF,TGTGCCAGCAGTCCGACCGGGACTAGCTCGGCAGATACGCAGTATTTT
.,many,TRBV10-3,TRBJ1-1,CAIRGTGSTEAFF,TGTGCCATCAGGGGTACAGGGAGCACTGAAGCTTTCTTT
.,many,TRBV5-5,TRBJ2-1,CASSLGPSSYNEQFF,TGTGCCAGCAGCTTGGGCCCGAGCTCCTACAATGAGCAGTTCTTC
.,many,TRBV27,TRBJ2-7,CASSVDPLFPYEQYF,TGTGCCAGCAGCGTGGACCCCCTCTTCCCCTACGAGCAGTACTTC
.,many,TRBV7-6,TRBJ2-7,CASSLAKTRAGYEQYF,TGTGCCAGCAGCTTAGCCAAGACGAGGGCCGGCTACGAGCAGTACTTC
.,many,TRBV9,TRBJ1-2,CASSVGGDGYTF,TGTGCCAGCAGCGTAGGGGGGGATGGCTACACCTTC
.,many,TRBV7-9,TRBJ2-5,CASSHPARADQETQYF,TGTGCCAGCAGCCATCCGGCGCGGGCTGACCAAGAGACCCAGTACTTC
.,few,TRBV7-9,TRBJ2-7,CASSLSDEQYF,TGTGCCAGCAGCCTCTCTGACGAGCAGTACTTC
.,many,TRBV27,TRBJ2-7,CASSFGSAGTLDYEQYF,TGTGCCAGCTCCTTCGGATCTGCCGGGACACTTGACTACGAGCAGTACTTC
.,many,TRBV9,TRBJ1-1,CASSEKGGTEAFF,TGTGCCAGCAGCGAAAAGGGCGGGACTGAAGCTTTCTTT
.,few,TRBV7-2,TRBJ2-6,CASSSWPPAGGANVLTF,TGTGCCAGCAGCTCCTGGCCTCCGGCGGGGGGGGCCAACGTCCTGACTTTC
TRBD2,many,TRBV28,TRBJ2-1,CASSLIDLAAHNEQFF,TGTGCCAGCAGTTTAATTGACCTAGCGGCCCACAATGAGCAGTTCTTC
.,.,TRBV7-2,TRBJ2-7,CAGNLGRQSYEQYF,TGTGCCGGCAATTTAGGACGGCAGTCTTACGAGCAGTACTTC
.,many,TRBV7-8,TRBJ2-1,CASSFATRSYNEQFF,TGTGCCAGCAGCTTCGCGACTAGAAGTTACAATGAGCAGTTCTTC